This T cell receptor beta chain is drawn from a study of PD-1 blockade in classical Hodgkin lymphoma. The CDR3 contains 14 residues. Looked up from germline, CDR1 is SGHRS and CDR2 is YFSETQ. Trimming took off 0 bases at V and 8 bases at J, with 12 bases between the two ends. The assay was immunoSEQ multiplex PCR, and TCRdb's table has in-frame clones only and misses some. In the table there are tens of thousands of clones, roughly 91% of which are singletons. The time point here: newly diagnosed, previously untreated cHL patient sample. The V call is TRBV5-1, the J call TRBJ2-1, with D perhaps TRBD2 (5 bases). This clonotype originated in a human donor with classical Hodgkin lymphoma. Sequencing was carried out using peripheral blood mononuclear cells (PBMCs). The CDR3 reads CASSLGAAGDEQFF. Written as DNA, the CDR3 is TGCGCCAGCAGCTTGGGAGCAGCCGGGGATGAGCAGTTCTTC.